In this sample, the clone carrying this TCR beta chain turned up many times. At the DNA level, this CDR3 is encoded by other sequences in the same sample as well. Method: immunoSEQ multiplex PCR; TCRdb's copy keeps in-frame clones and lacks some. The data hold roughly 1,100,000 clones, with about 76% observed a single time. The data stem from a study of shared clonotypes between healthy human individuals. This sequence originates from a man in his late teens or twenties in good health. The specimen was memory CD4+ T cells sorted from blood. Subset in this sample: CD45RA-negative fraction.

The DNA of the CDR3 is TGTGCCAGCAGTGAACGGACTGAAGCTTTCTTT. Translating it yields CASSERTEAFF. V and J are TRBV2 and TRBJ1-1, with D uncertain. Germline V gives CDR1 SNHLY, CDR2 FYNNEI. CDR3 length: 11 residues. V lost 2 bases to trimming and J lost 5 bases, with 3 bases between them.